This is a list of T cell receptor beta chains from one sample in a study of blood T cell repertoires in COVID-19. The table came from immunoSEQ multiplex PCR; TCRdb's copy has only in-frame clones and leaves some out. The profile shows about 290,000 clones, roughly 86% of them singletons. Sequenced material: peripheral blood. The receptors were sampled from a young woman with COVID-19, enrolled during active disease. CDR3s include the opening cysteine and the closing phenylalanine or tryptophan. Each record gives: clone size, D gene, V gene, J gene, CDR3 protein, CDR3 DNA. A D gene is named only where the DNA matches it firmly. Expanded clones get a size class; other rows say once, few or many, or leave the size out.

>once|TRBD1|TRBV11-3|TRBJ2-7
CASSWGQGYPGEQYF
TGTGCCAGCAGCTGGGGACAGGGTTATCCCGGCGAGCAGTACTTC
>.|.|TRBV11-2|TRBJ2-3
CASSSPTWGLSDTQYF
TGTGCCAGCAGCTCTCCCACCTGGGGACTCTCAGATACGCAGTATTTT
>few|TRBD1|TRBV30|TRBJ1-2
CAWRGQGDYGYTF
TGTGCCTGGAGGGGACAGGGGGACTATGGCTACACCTTC
>.|.|TRBV6-4|TRBJ2-1
CASSAFPSSYNEQFF
TGTGCCAGCAGTGCTTTCCCCAGCTCCTACAATGAGCAGTTCTTC
>.|TRBD1|TRBV19|TRBJ1-4
CATRPSGTGATTNEKLFF
TGTGCCACTAGACCTTCCGGGACAGGGGCCACAACTAATGAAAAACTGTTTTTT
>.|.|TRBV2|TRBJ2-7
CASSELMGNEQYF
TGTGCCAGCAGTGAACTAATGGGCAACGAGCAGTACTTC
>.|TRBD1|TRBV6-5|TRBJ1-2
CASSSPGQGGGYTF
TGTGCCAGCAGTTCCCCCGGACAGGGGGGGGGCTACACCTTC
>.|.|TRBV6-4|TRBJ2-6
CASRSSGANVLTF
TGTGCCAGCCGGAGCTCTGGGGCCAACGTCCTGACTTTC
>.|.|TRBV20-1|TRBJ2-7
CSARRGYEQYF
TGCAGTGCTAGACGGGGTTACGAGCAGTACTTC
>.|.|TRBV5-1|TRBJ2-5
CASSSTIPLGTQYF
TGCGCCAGCAGCTCGACTATACCGCTCGGGACCCAGTACTTC
>.|.|TRBV21-1|TRBJ2-3
CASFASGGLGSTDTQYF
TGTGCCAGCTTTGCTAGCGGGGGCCTTGGATCCACAGATACGCAGTATTTT
>.|.|TRBV6-5|TRBJ1-2
CASSYASGSAGYTF
TGTGCCAGCAGTTACGCGTCGGGTTCCGCTGGCTACACCTTC
>.|.|TRBV30|TRBJ1-6
CACSERRHSYNSPLHF
TGTGCCTGCAGTGAAAGGAGGCACTCCTATAATTCACCCCTCCACTTT
>.|TRBD2|TRBV6-5|TRBJ2-4
CASSYDGTSGNIQYF
TGTGCCAGCAGTTACGACGGGACTAGCGGAAACATTCAGTACTTC
>.|.|TRBV6-4|TRBJ1-5
CASSVLSNQPQHF
TGTGCCAGCAGTGTTCTAAGCAATCAGCCCCAGCATTTT